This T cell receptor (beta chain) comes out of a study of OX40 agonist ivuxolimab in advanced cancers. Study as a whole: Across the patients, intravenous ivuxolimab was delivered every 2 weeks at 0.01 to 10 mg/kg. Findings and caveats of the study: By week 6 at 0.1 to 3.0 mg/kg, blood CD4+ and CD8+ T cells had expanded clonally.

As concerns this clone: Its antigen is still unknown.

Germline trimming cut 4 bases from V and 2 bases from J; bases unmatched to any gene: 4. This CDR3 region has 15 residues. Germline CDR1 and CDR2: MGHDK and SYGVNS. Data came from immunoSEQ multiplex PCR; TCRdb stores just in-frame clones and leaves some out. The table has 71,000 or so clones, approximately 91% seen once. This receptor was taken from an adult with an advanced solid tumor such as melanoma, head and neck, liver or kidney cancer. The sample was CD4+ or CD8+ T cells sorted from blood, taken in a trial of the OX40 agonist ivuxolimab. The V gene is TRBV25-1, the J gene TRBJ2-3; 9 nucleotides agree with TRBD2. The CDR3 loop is CASSARGGNTDTQYF. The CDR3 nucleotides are TGTGCCAGCAGTGCGCGGGGGGGGAACACAGATACGCAGTATTTT.